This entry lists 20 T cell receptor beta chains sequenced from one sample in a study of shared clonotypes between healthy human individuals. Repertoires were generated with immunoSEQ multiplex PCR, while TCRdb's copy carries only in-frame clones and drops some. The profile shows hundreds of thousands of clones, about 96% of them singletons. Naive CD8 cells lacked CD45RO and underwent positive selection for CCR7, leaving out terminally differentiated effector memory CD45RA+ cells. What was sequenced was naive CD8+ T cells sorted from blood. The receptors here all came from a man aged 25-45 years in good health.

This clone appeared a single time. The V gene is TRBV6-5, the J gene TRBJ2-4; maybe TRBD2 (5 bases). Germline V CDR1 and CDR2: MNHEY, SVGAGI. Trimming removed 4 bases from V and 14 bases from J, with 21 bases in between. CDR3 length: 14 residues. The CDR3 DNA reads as TGTGCCAGCAGTTTGTCCCTAGCCTCCCCCTTCGAGTACTTC. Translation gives CASSLSLASPFEYF.

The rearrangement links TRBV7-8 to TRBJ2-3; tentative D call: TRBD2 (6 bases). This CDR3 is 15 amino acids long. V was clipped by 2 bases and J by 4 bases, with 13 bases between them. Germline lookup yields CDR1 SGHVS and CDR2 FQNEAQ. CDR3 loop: CASSLYGREADTQYF. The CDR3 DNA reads TGTGCCAGCAGCTTATATGGGCGGGAAGCAGATACGCAGTATTTT.

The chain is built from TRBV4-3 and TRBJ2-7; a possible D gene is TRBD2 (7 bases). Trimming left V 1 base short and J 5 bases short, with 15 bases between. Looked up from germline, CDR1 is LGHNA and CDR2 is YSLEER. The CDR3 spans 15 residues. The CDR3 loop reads CASSQVPGGPHEQYF. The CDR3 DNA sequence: TGCGCCAGCAGCCAAGTTCCCGGGGGGCCACACGAGCAGTACTTC.

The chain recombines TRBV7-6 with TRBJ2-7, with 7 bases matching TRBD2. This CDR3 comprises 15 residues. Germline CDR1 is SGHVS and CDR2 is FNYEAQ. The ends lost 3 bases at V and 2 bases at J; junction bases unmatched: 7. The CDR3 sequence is CASSFLADGAYEQYF. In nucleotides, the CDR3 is TGTGCCAGCAGCTTTCTAGCGGATGGGGCCTACGAGCAGTACTTC.

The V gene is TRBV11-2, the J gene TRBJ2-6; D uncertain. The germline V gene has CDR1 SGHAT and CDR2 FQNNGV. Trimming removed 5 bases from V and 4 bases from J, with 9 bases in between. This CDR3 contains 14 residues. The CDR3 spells CASSQVQGANVLTF. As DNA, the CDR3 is TGTGCCAGCAGCCAAGTCCAGGGGGCCAACGTCCTGACTTTC.

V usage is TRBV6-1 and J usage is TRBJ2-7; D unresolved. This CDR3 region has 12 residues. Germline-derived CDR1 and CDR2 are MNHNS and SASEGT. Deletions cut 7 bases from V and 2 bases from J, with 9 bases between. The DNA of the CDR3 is TGTGCCAGCAAGACACTTACCTACGAGCAGTACTTC. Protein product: CASKTLTYEQYF.

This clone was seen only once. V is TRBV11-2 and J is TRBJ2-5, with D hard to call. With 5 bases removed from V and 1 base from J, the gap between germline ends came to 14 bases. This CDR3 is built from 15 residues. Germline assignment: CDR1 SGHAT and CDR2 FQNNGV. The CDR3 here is CASSQRPFFQETQYF. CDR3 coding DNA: TGTGCCAGCAGCCAGAGACCTTTCTTCCAAGAGACCCAGTACTTC.

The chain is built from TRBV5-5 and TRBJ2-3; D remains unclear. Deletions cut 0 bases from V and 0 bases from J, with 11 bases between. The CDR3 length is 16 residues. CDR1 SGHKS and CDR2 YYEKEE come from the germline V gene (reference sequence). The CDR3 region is CASSLVAGPSTDTQYF. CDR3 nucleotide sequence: TGTGCCAGCAGCTTGGTCGCCGGTCCTAGCACAGATACGCAGTATTTT.

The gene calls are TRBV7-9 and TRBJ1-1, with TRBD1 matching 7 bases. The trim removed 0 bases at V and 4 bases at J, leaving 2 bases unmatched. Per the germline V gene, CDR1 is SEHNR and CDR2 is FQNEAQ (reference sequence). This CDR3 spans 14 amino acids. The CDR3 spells CASSLAGTVTEAFF. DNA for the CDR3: TGTGCCAGCAGCTTAGCGGGGACAGTCACTGAAGCTTTCTTT.

The CDR3 reads CASSAGGRESPFTDTQYF. CDR3 bases: TGTGCCAGCAGCGCCGGAGGTCGGGAGAGCCCCTTCACAGATACGCAGTATTTT. This chain links TRBV11-2 with TRBJ2-3; D perhaps matches TRBD2 (6 bases). The CDR3 runs to 18 residues. V gave up 5 bases and J gave up 2 bases, with 23 bases separating them. Germline V gives CDR1 SGHAT, CDR2 FQNNGV.

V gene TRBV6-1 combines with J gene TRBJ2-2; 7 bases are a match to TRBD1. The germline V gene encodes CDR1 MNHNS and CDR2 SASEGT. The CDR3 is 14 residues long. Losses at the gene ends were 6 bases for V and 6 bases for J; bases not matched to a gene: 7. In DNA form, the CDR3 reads TGTGCCAGCAGGACAGGGCGATACGCCGGGGAGCTGTTTTTT. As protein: CASRTGRYAGELFF.

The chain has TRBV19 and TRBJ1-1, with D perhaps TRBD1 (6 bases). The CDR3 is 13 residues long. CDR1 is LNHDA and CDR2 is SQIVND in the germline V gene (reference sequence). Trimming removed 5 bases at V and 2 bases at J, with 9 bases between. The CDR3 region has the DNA TGTGCCAGTAGTGTGGGGGCCAACACTGAAGCTTTCTTT. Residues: CASSVGANTEAFF.

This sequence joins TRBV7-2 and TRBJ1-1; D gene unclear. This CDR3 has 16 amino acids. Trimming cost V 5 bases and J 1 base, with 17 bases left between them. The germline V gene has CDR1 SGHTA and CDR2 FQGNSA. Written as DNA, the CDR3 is TGTGCCAGCAGCCCGCCCGGGCCCCTCGGGAACACTGAAGCTTTCTTT. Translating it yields CASSPPGPLGNTEAFF.

The CDR3 loop reads CASSPVKRSTDTQYF. In DNA, the CDR3 is TGTGCCAGCAGCCCTGTCAAGCGGAGCACAGATACGCAGTATTTT. The chain uses TRBV5-6 and TRBJ2-3, with D possibly being TRBD2 (5 bases). Germline V gene data show CDR1 as SGHDT and CDR2 as YYEEEE. V was pared by 4 bases and J by 0 bases, with 12 bases between. This CDR3 spans 15 amino acids.

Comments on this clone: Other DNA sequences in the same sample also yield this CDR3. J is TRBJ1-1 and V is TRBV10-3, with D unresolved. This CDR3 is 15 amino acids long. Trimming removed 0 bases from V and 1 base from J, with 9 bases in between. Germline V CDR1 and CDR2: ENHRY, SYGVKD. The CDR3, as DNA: TGTGCCATCAGTGAGTCAAGGCAGAAGAACACTGAAGCTTTCTTT. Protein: CAISESRQKNTEAFF.

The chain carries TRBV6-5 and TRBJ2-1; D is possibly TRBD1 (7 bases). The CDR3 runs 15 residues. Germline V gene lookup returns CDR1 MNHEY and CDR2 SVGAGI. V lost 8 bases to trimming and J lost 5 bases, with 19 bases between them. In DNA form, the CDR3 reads TGTGCCAGCGGACACGGAGGGGGCATCGACAATGAGCAGTTCTTC. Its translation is CASGHGGGIDNEQFF.

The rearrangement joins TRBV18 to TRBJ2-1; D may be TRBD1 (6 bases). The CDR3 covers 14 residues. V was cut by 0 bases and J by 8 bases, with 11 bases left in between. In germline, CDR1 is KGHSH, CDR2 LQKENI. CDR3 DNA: TGTGCCAGCTCACCACCGGGGGCGGCTGATGAGCAGTTCTTC. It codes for CASSPPGAADEQFF.

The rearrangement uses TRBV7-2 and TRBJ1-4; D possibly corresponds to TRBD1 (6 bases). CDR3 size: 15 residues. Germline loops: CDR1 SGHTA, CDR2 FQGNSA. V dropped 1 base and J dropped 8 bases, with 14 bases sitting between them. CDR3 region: CASSLVQGLEEKLFF. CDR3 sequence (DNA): TGTGCCAGCAGCTTAGTTCAGGGGCTCGAGGAAAAACTGTTTTTT.

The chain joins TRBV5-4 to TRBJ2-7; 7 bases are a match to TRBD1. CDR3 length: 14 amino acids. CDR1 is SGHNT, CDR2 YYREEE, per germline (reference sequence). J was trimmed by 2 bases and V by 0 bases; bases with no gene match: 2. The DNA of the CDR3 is TGTGCCAGCAGCTTGGAACAGGGGACCTACGAGCAGTACTTC. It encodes CASSLEQGTYEQYF.

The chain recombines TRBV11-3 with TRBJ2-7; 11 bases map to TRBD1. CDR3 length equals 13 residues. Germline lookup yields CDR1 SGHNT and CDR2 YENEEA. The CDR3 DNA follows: TGTGCCAGCAGCCCACCAAACGGGACAGGGGGTTGGGTC. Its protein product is CASSPPNGTGGWV.